This note documents a single T cell receptor beta chain sequence. As yet, its antigen is unknown. The germline V gene encodes CDR1 SGHNT and CDR2 YYREEE (reference sequence). The CDR3 has 13 residues. V lost 5 bases to trimming and J lost 11 bases; unmatched junction nucleotides: 9. This entry is derived from a study of shared clonotypes between healthy human individuals. The wider study: Per-donor plates numbered three CD4 naive, three CD4 memory, two CD8 naive and one CD8 memory. Study-level results: Specimens sampled were limited to blood, with tissue repertoires likely differing.

Here immunoSEQ multiplex PCR was the method, and the copy in TCRdb shows in-frame clones only, minus some. The table shows nearly 1,000,000 clones, with approximately 80% occurring only once. The chain recombines TRBV5-4 with TRBJ1-1; 10 bases match TRBD1. This clonotype was obtained from a man aged 18 to 29 in good health. The source material was memory CD4+ T cells sorted from blood. Subset of the sample: CD45RA-negative fraction. CDR3 nucleotides: TGTGCCAGCAGTATCGACAGGGGGCAGGGGGCTTTCTTT. As protein: CASSIDRGQGAFF. Combining the CDR3 with reference TRBV5-4 and TRBJ1-1 gives the whole variable domain ETGVTQSPTHLIKTRGQQVTLRCSSQSGHNTVSWYQQALGQGPQFIFQYYREEENGRGNFPPRFSGLQFPNYSSELNVNALELDDSALYLCASSIDRGQGAFFGQGTRLTVV.